The present entry profiles one T cell receptor beta chain with its context. Its antigen is still unknown. The data are from a study of monozygotic twins with inflammatory bowel disease. The study, taken as a whole, reports: With inverse Simpson as the measure, TCRbeta diversity was lower in IBD patients than in healthy co-twins.

Researchers used template switching to add UMIs featuring a 6-nucleotide sample barcode. Reanalyzing the 5' RACE reads, TCRdb keeps one entry per CDR3 protein, without DNA. The listing records some 160,000 distinct CDR3 sequences. This CDR3 contains 14 residues. From germline, CDR1 is SGHTA and CDR2 FQGTGA. The sequence was collected from a human donor with ulcerative colitis or Crohn's disease, or a healthy co-twin of an affected twin (not recorded which). The rearrangement links TRBV7-3 to TRBJ2-3. The sample taken for sequencing was blood. This CDR3 reads CASSQSWPADTQYF.